The rows below give T cell receptor beta chains drawn from one sample of a study of T cell responses to AZD1222 COVID-19 vaccine. The data were produced by immunoSEQ multiplex PCR, yet TCRdb's version contains in-frame clones alone and is incomplete. Of 100,000 to 150,000 clones detected, about nine tenths appear once; the ten largest clones hold 6.9%. The input for sequencing was peripheral blood, taken on day 0 of AZD1222 vaccination. These receptors originate from an adult in good health. Both conserved end residues are part of each CDR3. The D gene is left open where the match is weak. Rows give clone size only sometimes, using once, few, many, or a class for an expanded clone.

TRBJ1-3 | . | TRBD1 | TRBV5-5 | CASSDRGGSGNTIYF | TGTGCCAGCAGCGACAGGGGCGGCTCTGGAAACACCATATATTTT
TRBJ2-5 | . | . | TRBV2 | CASSGGSAPQETQYF | TGTGCCAGCAGTGGAGGTAGCGCACCACAAGAGACCCAGTACTTC
TRBJ2-7 | once | TRBD1 | TRBV10-3 | CAISGNTGGSSGEQYF | TGTGCCATCAGTGGAAACACAGGGGGCTCATCGGGGGAGCAGTACTTC
TRBJ1-2 | . | TRBD1 | TRBV28 | CASSGTGLGYGYTF | TGTGCCAGCAGTGGGACAGGGCTGGGCTATGGCTACACCTTC
TRBJ2-7 | . | . | TRBV5-6 | CASSLGSPRYEQYF | TGTGCCAGCAGCTTGGGATCACCTCGCTACGAGCAGTACTTC
TRBJ1-1 | . | . | TRBV19 | CASSTVLNTEAFF | TGTGCCAGTAGTACAGTCCTGAACACTGAAGCTTTCTTT
TRBJ2-6 | . | . | TRBV6-4 | CASSEASGANVLTF | TGTGCCAGCAGTGAGGCCTCTGGGGCCAACGTCCTGACTTTC
TRBJ2-1 | . | . | TRBV6-5 | CASRDGAGEQFF | TGTGCCAGCAGGGACGGCGCGGGGGAGCAGTTCTTC
TRBJ2-7 | . | TRBD2 | TRBV6-6 | CASSYSGGIEDEQYF | TGTGCCAGCAGTTACTCGGGGGGGATTGAAGACGAGCAGTACTTC
TRBJ2-7 | . | TRBD2 | TRBV6-5 | CASSRGGASYF | TGTGCCAGCAGTCGCGGGGGGGCCTCCTACTTC
TRBJ2-1 | . | . | TRBV9 | CASSATGGVGPNEQFF | TGTGCCAGCAGCGCCACCGGTGGGGTGGGGCCCAATGAGCAGTTCTTC
TRBJ1-1 | . | . | TRBV9 | CASSPQLGTEAFF | TGTGCCAGCAGCCCCCAACTCGGAACTGAAGCTTTCTTT
TRBJ2-3 | . | . | TRBV5-1 | CASSLRTYTDTQYF | TGCGCCAGCAGCTTGAGAACCTACACAGATACGCAGTATTTT
TRBJ2-2 | . | TRBD2 | TRBV5-1 | CASSLAGTSENTGELFF | TGCGCCAGCAGCTTGGCCGGTACTAGCGAGAACACCGGGGAGCTGTTTTTT
TRBJ2-5 | . | . | TRBV5-5 | CASSVAQIKQETQYF | TGTGCCAGCAGCGTGGCCCAAATAAAACAAGAGACCCAGTACTTC
TRBJ1-1 | . | . | TRBV18 | CASSPRDGNTEAFF | TGTGCCAGCTCACCACGGGACGGGAACACTGAAGCTTTCTTT
TRBJ1-2 | . | . | TRBV5-1 | CASSLAPGTAYGYTF | TGCGCCAGCAGCTTGGCGCCAGGGACCGCCTATGGCTACACCTTC
TRBJ1-5 | . | . | TRBV28 | CASTDSNQPQHF | TGTGCCAGCACAGATAGCAATCAGCCCCAGCATTTT